The clone carrying this TCR beta chain was detected ten times or more. Its specificity is not known. Trimming cost V 0 bases and J 3 bases, with 10 bases left between them. In germline, CDR1 is SGHRS, CDR2 YFSETQ. This CDR3 spans 14 amino acids. This sample was included in a study of T-cell memory formation after mild COVID-19. TCRdb re-called the 5' RACE reads through MiXCR, storing one row per CDR3 protein. Of around 250,000 distinct CDR3 sequences in the sample, approximately 15% were seen once. Study-level points and caveats: Among clones contracting day 15 to 85, CD4/CD8 was balanced, whereas later expanders leaned CD4+.

The sample was PBMCs or a T cell subset sorted from them (not recorded which). The sequence derives from an adult woman who had mild COVID-19 (a few samples of this study predate the infection). Cell type and time point are not known. V usage is TRBV5-1 and J usage is TRBJ2-7; D possibly corresponds to TRBD2 (5 bases). CDR3 sequence: CASSLAGDYYEQYF. The CDR3 DNA sequence: TGCGCCAGCAGCTTGGCCGGGGATTACTACGAGCAGTACTTC.